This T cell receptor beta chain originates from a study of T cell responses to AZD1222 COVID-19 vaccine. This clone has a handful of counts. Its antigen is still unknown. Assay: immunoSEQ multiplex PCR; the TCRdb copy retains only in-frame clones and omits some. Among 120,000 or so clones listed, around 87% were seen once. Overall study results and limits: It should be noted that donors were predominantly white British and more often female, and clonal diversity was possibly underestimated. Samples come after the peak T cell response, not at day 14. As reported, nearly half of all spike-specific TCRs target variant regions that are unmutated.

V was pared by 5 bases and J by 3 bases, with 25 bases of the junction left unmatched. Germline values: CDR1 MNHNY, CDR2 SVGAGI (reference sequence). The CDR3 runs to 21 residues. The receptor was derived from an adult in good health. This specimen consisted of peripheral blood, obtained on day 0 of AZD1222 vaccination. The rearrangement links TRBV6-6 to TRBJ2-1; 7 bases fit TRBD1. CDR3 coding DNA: TGTGCCAGCAGTCACCTCCCTTTAGCGACCGGACAGGACTCTTACTACAATGAGCAGTTCTTC. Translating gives CASSHLPLATGQDSYYNEQFF.